A single sample is the source of the 9 T cell receptor beta chains below, sequenced in a study of T cell responses to AZD1222 COVID-19 vaccine. Sequencing was performed with immunoSEQ multiplex PCR; in TCRdb, only in-frame clones are kept and a portion is missing. The sample contains over 100,000 clones, about 94% of which appear only once. Sequenced material: peripheral blood, taken on day 0 of AZD1222 vaccination. These receptors all stem from an adult in good health.

The rearrangement links TRBV5-6 to TRBJ1-2, with 9 bases aligning to TRBD1. CDR3 length equals 14 residues. Trimming cost V 0 bases and J 3 bases; bases outside gene matches: 0. The V gene's germline CDR1 is SGHDT and CDR2 YYEEEE. CDR3 sequence: CASSLDRGHYGYTF. CDR3 coding DNA: TGTGCCAGCAGCTTGGACAGGGGGCACTATGGCTACACCTTC.

The genes are TRBV20-1 and TRBJ1-2; D may be TRBD1 (5 bases). CDR1 and CDR2 from the germline V gene are DFQATT and SNEGSKA (reference sequence). The CDR3 sequence is 11 residues long. V was cut by 5 bases and J by 4 bases, with 8 bases left in between. The CDR3 nucleotides read TGCAGTGCTGAGACAGCCTATGGCTACACCTTC. This encodes CSAETAYGYTF.

The genes are TRBV27 and TRBJ2-7; 12 nucleotides match TRBD2. From germline, CDR1 is MNHEY and CDR2 SMNVEV (reference sequence). The V segment lost 2 bases and the J segment 2 bases; nucleotides outside the gene matches: 19. The CDR3 consists of 21 residues. CDR3 coding DNA: TGTGCCAGCAGTTTACCGGACCTTACCCTTGGGACTAGCGGGTTAACCTACGAGCAGTACTTC. This sequence encodes CASSLPDLTLGTSGLTYEQYF.

This chain uses TRBV2 with TRBJ2-5; D is ambiguous. CDR1 and CDR2 (germline): SNHLY, FYNNEI. The ends were cut back, 5 bases at V and 0 bases at J, with 7 bases in the middle. There are 13 residues in the CDR3. CDR3 sequence reads: CASSRGYQETQYF. In DNA, the CDR3 is TGTGCCAGCAGTCGAGGCTACCAAGAGACCCAGTACTTC.

The rearrangement uses TRBV11-3 and TRBJ2-7; D may be TRBD2 (6 bases). Germline assignment: CDR1 SGHNT and CDR2 YENEEA. The length of the CDR3 is 16 residues. The V end was cut by 4 bases, the J end by 0 bases, with 16 bases between. Written as DNA, the CDR3 is TGTGCCAGCAGCTCCCGACGGGGGACCTTCTCCTACGAGCAGTACTTC. Protein sequence: CASSSRRGTFSYEQYF.

The chain is built from TRBV12-5 and TRBJ1-1, with no clear D. The V and J ends lost 5 bases and 2 bases respectively, with 6 bases between them. The CDR3 is made up of 12 amino acids. Germline loops: CDR1 LGHNT, CDR2 FRNRAP. The CDR3 reads CASGPSNTEAFF. The CDR3 bases are TGTGCTAGTGGTCCTTCTAACACTGAAGCTTTCTTT.

This chain connects TRBV5-1 to TRBJ2-1, with 9 bases that match TRBD2. CDR1 is SGHRS, CDR2 YFSETQ, per germline. V trimming: 0 bases; J trimming: 4 bases; junction bases outside the gene matches: 5. The CDR3 runs to 16 residues. As DNA, the CDR3 is TGCGCCAGCAGCTTGGTCGGGCTAGCGGGGTACAATGAGCAGTTCTTC. Residues: CASSLVGLAGYNEQFF.

V is TRBV5-1 and J is TRBJ2-2, with no clear D. CDR3 length: 12 residues. The germline V and J ends were trimmed by 2 bases and 10 bases, with 9 bases remaining between them. Germline-derived CDR1 and CDR2 are SGHRS and YFSETQ. Written as DNA, the CDR3 is TGCGCCAGCAGCTTAGTTGGGGTGGAGCTGTTTTTT. Encoded protein: CASSLVGVELFF.

The rearrangement joins TRBV5-1 to TRBJ2-5; 7 bases fit TRBD1. The CDR3 sequence is 14 residues long. Losses at the gene ends were 0 bases for V and 5 bases for J; bases not matched to a gene: 4. CDR1 SGHRS and CDR2 YFSETQ come from the germline V gene. Here the CDR3 reads CASSLGQGSETQYF. CDR3 bases: TGCGCCAGCAGCTTGGGACAGGGCTCCGAGACCCAGTACTTC.